This paragraph covers one T cell receptor (beta chain) sequence. This specimen belongs to a study of OX40 agonist ivuxolimab in advanced cancers. About the study: Of mixed ages from 23 to 79 and averaging about 56 years, the group was roughly 85% male.

The V gene's germline CDR1 is LNHDA and CDR2 SQIVND (reference sequence). This CDR3 contains 15 residues. Trimming cost V 6 bases and J 8 bases; bases outside gene matches: 7. Generated by immunoSEQ multiplex PCR, the TCRdb table keeps only in-frame clones and is missing some. The sample holds fewer than 90,000 clones; about 91% are singletons and the top ten take 2.3%. The clonotype originates from an adult with an advanced solid tumor such as melanoma, head and neck, liver or kidney cancer. The source was CD4+ or CD8+ T cells sorted from blood, collected in a trial of the OX40 agonist ivuxolimab. The rearrangement links TRBV19 to TRBJ2-4, with 13 bases identical to TRBD2. The CDR3 region is CASRPGLAGLDIQYF. The CDR3 DNA reads as TGTGCCAGTAGACCGGGACTAGCGGGACTCGACATTCAGTACTTC.